This TCR beta chain came from a study of technical replicates of blood from several donors. Only in-frame clones appear in the TCRdb table, and some are missing; sequencing was by immunoSEQ multiplex PCR. This sample has roughly 14,000 clones, with roughly four fifths found just once. The trim removed 0 bases at V and 3 bases at J, leaving 4 bases unmatched. CDR1 and CDR2 from the germline V gene are SGDLS and YYNGEE. This CDR3 contains 15 residues. This clonotype was obtained from a human donor in good health. This chain uses TRBV9 with TRBJ2-7; 9 bases match TRBD2. Sequencing used PBMCs. The CDR3 region is CASSVALAGLYEQYF. The CDR3 DNA reads as TGTGCCAGCAGCGTAGCGCTAGCGGGGCTCTACGAGCAGTACTTC.